This T cell receptor (beta chain) was sequenced in a study of T cell changes during pregnancy in multiple sclerosis. This table comes from immunoSEQ multiplex PCR, and its TCRdb copy is limited to in-frame clones, with some not included. The data contain 95,000 to 110,000 clones, less than 95% of them singletons. The CDR3 extends over 17 amino acids. Germline V gives CDR1 SGHNT, CDR2 YENEEA. The V segment lost 2 bases and the J segment 7 bases; nucleotides outside the gene matches: 12. J is TRBJ2-1 and V is TRBV11-3; 9 bases are a match to TRBD2. The sequenced sample was peripheral blood, obtained in the third trimester of pregnancy. The TCR was taken from a female donor in good health, enrolled as a control in a pregnancy study. CDR3 bases: TGTGCCAGCAGCTTATTTATGACGGGACTAGCCGGGAATGAGCAGTTCTTC. This gives the protein CASSLFMTGLAGNEQFF.